This T cell receptor (beta chain) came from a study of lymphopenia after photon versus proton radiotherapy. Study-level points and caveats: Authors raise, but do not show, better survival with proton therapy. Post-nadir diversity loss with photons came from oligoclonal expansion, particularly CD8+ Temra cells. Proton therapy kept repertoires fairly stable, unlike photons, which gained effector/memory cells. Larger post-nadir TCR diversity loss correlated inversely with survival in deceased patients.

Assay used: immunoSEQ multiplex PCR; TCRdb lists only in-frame clones, some missing. This table has around 66,000 clones, approximately 84% appearing once. This clone was detected only a few times. Antigen: not known. The clonotype comes from a man in his forties or fifties with gastric cancer. Sequenced material: peripheral blood, taken from a patient treated with photon-based radiotherapy.

CDR3 DNA: TGTGCCAGCTCACCTCAGGGTGTCGGAGATACGCAGTATTTT. It codes for CASSPQGVGDTQYF. The chain recombines TRBV18 with TRBJ2-3; tentatively, D is TRBD1 (5 bases). The germline gives CDR1 KGHSH, CDR2 LQKENI. The CDR3 runs to 14 residues. Trimming left V 3 bases short and J 5 bases short, with 12 bases between.